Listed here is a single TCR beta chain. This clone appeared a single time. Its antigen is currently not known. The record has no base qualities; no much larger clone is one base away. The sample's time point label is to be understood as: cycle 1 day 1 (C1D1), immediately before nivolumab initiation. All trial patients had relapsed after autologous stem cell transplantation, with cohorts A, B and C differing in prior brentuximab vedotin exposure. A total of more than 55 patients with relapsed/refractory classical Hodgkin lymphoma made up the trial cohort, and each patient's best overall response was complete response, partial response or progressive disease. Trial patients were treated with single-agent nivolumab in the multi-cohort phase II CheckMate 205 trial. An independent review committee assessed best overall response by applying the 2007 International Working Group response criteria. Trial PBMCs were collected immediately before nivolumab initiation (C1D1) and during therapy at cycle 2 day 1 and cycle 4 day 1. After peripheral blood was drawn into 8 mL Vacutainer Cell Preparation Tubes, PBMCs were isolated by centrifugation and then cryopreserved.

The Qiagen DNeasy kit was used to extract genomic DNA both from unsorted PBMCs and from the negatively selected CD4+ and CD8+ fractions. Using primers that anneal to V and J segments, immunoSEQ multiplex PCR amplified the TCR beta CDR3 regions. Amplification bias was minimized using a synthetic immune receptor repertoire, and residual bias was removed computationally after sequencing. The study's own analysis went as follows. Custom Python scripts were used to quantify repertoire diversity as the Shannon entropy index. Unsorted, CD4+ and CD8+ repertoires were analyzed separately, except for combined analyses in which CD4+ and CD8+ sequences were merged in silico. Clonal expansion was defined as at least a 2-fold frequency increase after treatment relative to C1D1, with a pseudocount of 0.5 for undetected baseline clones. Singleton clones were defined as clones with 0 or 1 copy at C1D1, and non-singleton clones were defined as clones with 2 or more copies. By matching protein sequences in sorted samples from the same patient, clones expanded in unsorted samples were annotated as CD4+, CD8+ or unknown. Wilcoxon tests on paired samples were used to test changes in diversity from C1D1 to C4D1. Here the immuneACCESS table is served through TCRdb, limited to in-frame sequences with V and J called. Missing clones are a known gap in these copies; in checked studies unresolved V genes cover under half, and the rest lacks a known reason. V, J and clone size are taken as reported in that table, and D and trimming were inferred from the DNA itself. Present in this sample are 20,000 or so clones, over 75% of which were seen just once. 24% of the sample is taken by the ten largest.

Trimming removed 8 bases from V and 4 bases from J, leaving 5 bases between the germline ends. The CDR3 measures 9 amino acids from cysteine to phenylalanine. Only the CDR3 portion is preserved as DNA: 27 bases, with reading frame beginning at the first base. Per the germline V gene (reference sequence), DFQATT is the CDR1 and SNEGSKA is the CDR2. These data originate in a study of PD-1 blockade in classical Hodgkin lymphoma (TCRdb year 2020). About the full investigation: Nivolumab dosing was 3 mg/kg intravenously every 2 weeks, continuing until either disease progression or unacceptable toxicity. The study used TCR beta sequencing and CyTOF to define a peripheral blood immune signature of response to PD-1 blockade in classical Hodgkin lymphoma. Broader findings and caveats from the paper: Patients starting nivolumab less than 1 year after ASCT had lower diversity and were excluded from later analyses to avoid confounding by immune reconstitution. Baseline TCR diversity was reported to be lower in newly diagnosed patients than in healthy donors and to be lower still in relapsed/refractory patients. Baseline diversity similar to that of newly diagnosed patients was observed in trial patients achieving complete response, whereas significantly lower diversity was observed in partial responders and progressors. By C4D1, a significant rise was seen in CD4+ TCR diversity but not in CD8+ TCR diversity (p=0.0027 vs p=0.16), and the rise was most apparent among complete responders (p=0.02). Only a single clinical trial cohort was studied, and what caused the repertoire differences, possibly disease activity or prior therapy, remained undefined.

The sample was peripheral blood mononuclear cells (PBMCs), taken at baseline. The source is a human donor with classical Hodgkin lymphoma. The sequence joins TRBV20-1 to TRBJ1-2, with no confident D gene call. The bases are TGCAGTTATCCCTATGGCTACACCTTC. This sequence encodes CSYPYGYTF.